This TCR beta chain was identified in a study of graft-versus-host responses after intestinal transplantation. From germline, CDR1 is SGHDN and CDR2 FVKESK. Deletions cut 0 bases from V and 3 bases from J, with 19 bases between. The CDR3 spans 18 residues. This clone was counted once. TCRdb's table, derived via immunoSEQ multiplex PCR, lists solely in-frame clones and lacks some. The sample carries under 80,000 clones, roughly 90% recorded once. The rearrangement uses TRBV14 and TRBJ2-3; no clear D. This sequence originates from a human patient who received an intestinal transplant, so some T cells may come from the graft donor. The sequencing used PBMCs, collected 98 days after intestinal transplantation. The CDR3 spells CASSQEYLSPTRTDTQYF. CDR3 nucleotide sequence: TGTGCCAGCAGCCAAGAATATCTTAGCCCCACTCGAACAGATACGCAGTATTTT. The full variable domain, its missing parts supplied by reference TRBV14 and TRBJ2-3, is EAGVTQFPSHSVIEKGQTVTLRCDPISGHDNLYWYRRVMGKEIKFLLHFVKESKQDESGMPNNRFLAERTGGTYSTLKVQPAELEDSGVYFCASSQEYLSPTRTDTQYFGPGTRLTVL.